This TCR beta chain was obtained from a study of human T cells and chemical hapten exposure. For the study at large: Predominantly women, the patients had alopecia areata, totalis or universalis.

Within the library, unique molecular identifiers were attached to each individual cDNA molecule. TCRdb re-called the RACE reads through MiXCR, storing one row per CDR3 protein. This table has about 40,000 distinct CDR3 sequences, around 9% appearing once. The CDR3 is 15 amino acids. Germline CDR1 and CDR2: MGHRA and YSYEKL. The V gene lost 3 bases and the J gene lost 4 bases, with 13 bases spanning the gap. Time point: patch test 2, 6 weeks after DPC sensitization. Stated treatment: therapeutic diphenylcyclopropenone sensitization with weekly scalp DPC. Alopecia patients deemed DPC-suitable, aged 18 to 70, excluding pregnancy.

The rearrangement links TRBV4-1 to TRBJ1-5; the D gene is possibly TRBD1 (5 bases). Material: whole blood, obtained in connection with sensitization to the hapten diphenylcyclopropenone (DPC). The clonotype was recovered from a middle-aged woman with alopecia areata. Some clones in this sample may be carry-over from other donors' samples. The CDR3 DNA sequence: TGCGCCAGCAGCCAGTCGGGACCAAGGAATCAGCCCCAGCATTTT. Translating it yields CASSQSGPRNQPQHF.